Detailed here is one T cell receptor beta chain. The source of the sample is a study of control samples from healthy donors and cancer patients. The method was immunoSEQ multiplex PCR; TCRdb's version includes in-frame clones alone and lacks a portion of them. There are around 200,000 clones in the sample; about 93% occur only once, and less than 1.6% lies in the top ten. The CDR3 has 15 residues. Unmatched junction bases numbered 4, after V lost 7 bases and J lost 0 bases. CDR1 is SGHRS, CDR2 YFSETQ, per germline. Sequences were obtained from blood. The sequence was obtained from a man between 45 and 60 years old in good health. The chain carries TRBV5-1 and TRBJ2-2; 9 bases match TRBD1. For the CDR3, the DNA is TGCGCCAGCCTCGACAGGGGGACGAACACCGGGGAGCTGTTTTTT. Protein product: CASLDRGTNTGELFF. Using reference TRBV5-1 and TRBJ2-2 for the parts outside the CDR3, the full variable domain is KAGVTQTPRYLIKTRGQQVTLSCSPISGHRSVSWYQQTPGQGLQFLFEYFSETQRNKGNFPGRFSGRQFSNSRSEMNVSTLELGDSALYLCASLDRGTNTGELFFGEGSRLTVL.